A selection of T cell receptor beta chains follows, all from one sample in a study of cytomegalovirus exposure and HLA in healthy donors. Sequencing was performed with immunoSEQ multiplex PCR; in TCRdb, only in-frame clones are kept and a portion is missing. This table holds 120,000 to 150,000 clones, 75% to 90% found once. The source material was PBMCs. These receptors were collected from a woman in her 30s in good health and CMV-seronegative. Both conserved end residues are part of each CDR3. D genes are given only for firm matches. Expanded clones are given a class, and other clones once, few, many or no size at all.

CDR3 length: 13; V gene: TRBV30; D gene: -; J gene: TRBJ1-2; clone size: -; CDR3 DNA: TGTGCCTGGATCGGGCAGGGGACGTATGGCTACACCTTC; CDR3 protein: CAWIGQGTYGYTF
CDR3 length: 15; V gene: TRBV10-3; D gene: TRBD1; J gene: TRBJ1-3; clone size: -; CDR3 DNA: TGTGCCATCAGCAGGGGGCCGAACTCTGGAAACACCATATATTTT; CDR3 protein: CAISRGPNSGNTIYF
CDR3 length: 13; V gene: TRBV2; D gene: -; J gene: TRBJ1-4; clone size: few; CDR3 DNA: TGTGCCACTGCGACAGAAATTAATGAAAAACTGTTTTTT; CDR3 protein: CATATEINEKLFF
CDR3 length: 13; V gene: TRBV18; D gene: -; J gene: TRBJ1-2; clone size: -; CDR3 DNA: TGTGCCAGCTCACCGCGGGGGGCAGATGGCTACACCTTC; CDR3 protein: CASSPRGADGYTF
CDR3 length: 15; V gene: TRBV27; D gene: TRBD1; J gene: TRBJ2-7; clone size: -; CDR3 DNA: TGTGCCAGCAGTTTATCGGGACAGGGCTTCTACGAGCAGTACTTC; CDR3 protein: CASSLSGQGFYEQYF
CDR3 length: 15; V gene: TRBV27; D gene: TRBD1; J gene: TRBJ1-1; clone size: few; CDR3 DNA: TGTGCCAGCAGTTTACAACAGGGGGCCCTCACTGAAGCTTTCTTT; CDR3 protein: CASSLQQGALTEAFF
CDR3 length: 14; V gene: TRBV6-6; D gene: -; J gene: TRBJ1-1; clone size: -; CDR3 DNA: TGTGCCAGCAGTTACCACCCAGGGAACACTGAAGCTTTCTTT; CDR3 protein: CASSYHPGNTEAFF
CDR3 length: 15; V gene: TRBV9; D gene: TRBD2; J gene: TRBJ2-1; clone size: -; CDR3 DNA: TGTGCCAGCAGCGTAGATAGCGGGGGGGCCCGCGAGCAGTTCTTC; CDR3 protein: CASSVDSGGAREQFF
CDR3 length: 16; V gene: TRBV11-2; D gene: -; J gene: TRBJ2-3; clone size: -; CDR3 DNA: TGTGCCAGCAGCTTAGTTCCCCAAATACTCACAGATACGCAGTATTTT; CDR3 protein: CASSLVPQILTDTQYF
CDR3 length: 14; V gene: TRBV7-3; D gene: -; J gene: TRBJ2-2; clone size: -; CDR3 DNA: TGTGCCAGCAGCTTAGCGAGTGACACCGGGGAGCTGTTTTTT; CDR3 protein: CASSLASDTGELFF
CDR3 length: 18; V gene: TRBV13; D gene: TRBD2; J gene: TRBJ2-5; clone size: once; CDR3 DNA: TGTGCCAGCAGCTTAGGGTGGGGTCGGGGGGGAGGCCAAGAGACCCAGTACTTC; CDR3 protein: CASSLGWGRGGGQETQYF
CDR3 length: 15; V gene: TRBV19; D gene: TRBD1; J gene: TRBJ1-1; clone size: once; CDR3 DNA: TGTGCCAGTAGTGTGGACAGGCGAATGAACACTGAAGCTTTCTTT; CDR3 protein: CASSVDRRMNTEAFF
CDR3 length: 14; V gene: TRBV5-6; D gene: -; J gene: TRBJ2-4; clone size: -; CDR3 DNA: TGTGCCAGCAGCATGAGGGGGACGAAAAACATTCAGTACTTC; CDR3 protein: CASSMRGTKNIQYF
CDR3 length: 20; V gene: TRBV5-1; D gene: TRBD2; J gene: TRBJ2-3; clone size: -; CDR3 DNA: TGCGCCAGCAGCTTGTACTCTTCCATGGGCGGGAGGGCCGAGGGAGATACGCAGTATTTT; CDR3 protein: CASSLYSSMGGRAEGDTQYF
CDR3 length: 14; V gene: TRBV11-2; D gene: -; J gene: TRBJ2-3; clone size: -; CDR3 DNA: TGTGCCAGCAGCTTCGACAGGTCCACAGATACGCAGTATTTT; CDR3 protein: CASSFDRSTDTQYF
CDR3 length: 14; V gene: TRBV7-7; D gene: TRBD2; J gene: TRBJ2-1; clone size: -; CDR3 DNA: TGTGCCAGCAGCCTAGCGGGAGAGGGCAATGAGCAGTTCTTC; CDR3 protein: CASSLAGEGNEQFF
CDR3 length: 16; V gene: TRBV19; D gene: TRBD2; J gene: TRBJ2-3; clone size: few; CDR3 DNA: TGTGCCAGTAGTCCCCAGGTAGCGGGGGGGACAGATACGCAGTATTTT; CDR3 protein: CASSPQVAGGTDTQYF
CDR3 length: 13; V gene: TRBV19; D gene: -; J gene: TRBJ2-2; clone size: -; CDR3 DNA: TGTGCCAGCGCTGACGGAGGGCACGGGGAGCTGTTTTTT; CDR3 protein: CASADGGHGELFF
CDR3 length: 17; V gene: TRBV7-6; D gene: -; J gene: TRBJ2-2; clone size: -; CDR3 DNA: TGTGCCACCGGAAGATCTGGACAGAGCTTGGACACCGGGGAGCTGTTTTTT; CDR3 protein: CATGRSGQSLDTGELFF
CDR3 length: 16; V gene: TRBV27; D gene: TRBD2; J gene: TRBJ2-1; clone size: once; CDR3 DNA: TGTGCCAGCAGTTTACCCCCGGGGGGACCTCCTAATGAGCAGTTCTTC; CDR3 protein: CASSLPPGGPPNEQFF
CDR3 length: 15; V gene: TRBV10-3; D gene: TRBD1; J gene: TRBJ1-1; clone size: few; CDR3 DNA: TGTGCCATCAGTCCCCGGACAGGGAAGAACACTGAAGCTTTCTTT; CDR3 protein: CAISPRTGKNTEAFF
CDR3 length: 16; V gene: TRBV10-3; D gene: TRBD2; J gene: TRBJ2-1; clone size: -; CDR3 DNA: TGTGCCATCAGTGAATTGGGGGGAGGGCCCTACAATGAGCAGTTCTTC; CDR3 protein: CAISELGGGPYNEQFF
CDR3 length: 12; V gene: TRBV9; D gene: -; J gene: TRBJ2-7; clone size: -; CDR3 DNA: TGTGCCAGCAGCGGGGGGGTCAACGAGCAGTACTTC; CDR3 protein: CASSGGVNEQYF
CDR3 length: 15; V gene: TRBV4-3; D gene: -; J gene: TRBJ1-6; clone size: -; CDR3 DNA: TGCGCCAGCAGCCTGACGGGACTTTTGGGTTCACCCCTCCACTTT; CDR3 protein: CASSLTGLLGSPLHF
CDR3 length: 15; V gene: TRBV30; D gene: -; J gene: TRBJ2-5; clone size: -; CDR3 DNA: TGTGCCTGGAGTGGTTTAGGGCAGGGGGGAGAGACCCAGTACTTC; CDR3 protein: CAWSGLGQGGETQYF
CDR3 length: 14; V gene: TRBV6-1; D gene: TRBD1; J gene: TRBJ2-5; clone size: -; CDR3 DNA: TGTGCCAGCAGTGAACAGGACAGGGATAGGACCCAGTACTTC; CDR3 protein: CASSEQDRDRTQYF
CDR3 length: 13; V gene: TRBV5-1; D gene: -; J gene: TRBJ1-1; clone size: once; CDR3 DNA: TGCGCCAGCACCCTAAACCTGAACACTGAAGCTTTCTTT; CDR3 protein: CASTLNLNTEAFF
CDR3 length: 15; V gene: TRBV6-1; D gene: TRBD1; J gene: TRBJ1-6; clone size: -; CDR3 DNA: TGTGCCATCTCAGACGAGACAGGGTCTTATTCACCCCTCCACTTT; CDR3 protein: CAISDETGSYSPLHF
CDR3 length: 15; V gene: TRBV19; D gene: TRBD2; J gene: TRBJ2-1; clone size: -; CDR3 DNA: TGTGCCAGTAGTTTACTAGCGGACTCCTACAATGAGCAGTTCTTC; CDR3 protein: CASSLLADSYNEQFF
CDR3 length: 13; V gene: TRBV18; D gene: -; J gene: TRBJ2-5; clone size: -; CDR3 DNA: TGTGCCAGCTCACCGGGGTCGGGGGAGACCCAGTACTTC; CDR3 protein: CASSPGSGETQYF
CDR3 length: 15; V gene: TRBV5-1; D gene: -; J gene: TRBJ2-7; clone size: -; CDR3 DNA: TGCGCCAGCAGCCCCACTGGAGGGGCGGCCCACGAGCAGTACTTC; CDR3 protein: CASSPTGGAAHEQYF
CDR3 length: 16; V gene: TRBV28; D gene: TRBD1; J gene: TRBJ2-7; clone size: -; CDR3 DNA: TGTGCCAGCAGTTTACCGAAAGGACAGGCTCACTACGAGCAGTACTTC; CDR3 protein: CASSLPKGQAHYEQYF
CDR3 length: 15; V gene: TRBV27; D gene: -; J gene: TRBJ2-7; clone size: -; CDR3 DNA: TGTGCCAGCAGTTTAAGTGGGGGCGCGGACTACGAGCAGTACTTC; CDR3 protein: CASSLSGGADYEQYF
CDR3 length: 16; V gene: TRBV5-1; D gene: TRBD2; J gene: TRBJ2-5; clone size: -; CDR3 DNA: TGCGCCAGCAGGCCTAGCGGGGGGAACCTACAAGAGACCCAGTACTTC; CDR3 protein: CASRPSGGNLQETQYF
CDR3 length: 16; V gene: TRBV28; D gene: TRBD2; J gene: TRBJ2-3; clone size: -; CDR3 DNA: TGTGCCAGCAGCCGCCGGACTAGCGGGAGCGGAGATACGCAGTATTTT; CDR3 protein: CASSRRTSGSGDTQYF
CDR3 length: 17; V gene: TRBV2; D gene: TRBD1; J gene: TRBJ2-7; clone size: -; CDR3 DNA: TGTGCCAGCAGTGAAAATTTTGTCCGGGACAGGGGCAACGAGCAGTACTTC; CDR3 protein: CASSENFVRDRGNEQYF
CDR3 length: 15; V gene: TRBV15; D gene: TRBD1; J gene: TRBJ2-1; clone size: -; CDR3 DNA: TGTGCCACCAGCAGAGCGGACAGGAGACACAATGAGCAGTTCTTC; CDR3 protein: CATSRADRRHNEQFF
CDR3 length: 14; V gene: TRBV6-5; D gene: -; J gene: TRBJ1-4; clone size: -; CDR3 DNA: TGTGCCAGCAGGGAGCTCGGAACTAATGAAAAACTGTTTTTT; CDR3 protein: CASRELGTNEKLFF
CDR3 length: 15; V gene: TRBV11-1; D gene: -; J gene: TRBJ2-1; clone size: -; CDR3 DNA: TGTGCCAGCAGCTTTGACCCGGGGTCCTACAATGAGCAGTTCTTC; CDR3 protein: CASSFDPGSYNEQFF
CDR3 length: 14; V gene: TRBV9; D gene: -; J gene: TRBJ1-1; clone size: -; CDR3 DNA: TGTGCCAGCAGCCTTTGGGACACCAACACTGAAGCTTTCTTT; CDR3 protein: CASSLWDTNTEAFF
CDR3 length: 16; V gene: TRBV28; D gene: -; J gene: TRBJ2-7; clone size: -; CDR3 DNA: TGTGCCAGCAGTTCGCAGGGACACTCAACCTCCTACGAGCAGTACTTC; CDR3 protein: CASSSQGHSTSYEQYF
CDR3 length: 15; V gene: TRBV4-1; D gene: TRBD1; J gene: TRBJ1-1; clone size: few; CDR3 DNA: TGCGCCAGCAGCCAAGATGAGGGACAGGGGAGCCCAGCTTTCTTT; CDR3 protein: CASSQDEGQGSPAFF
CDR3 length: 12; V gene: TRBV30; D gene: -; J gene: TRBJ1-1; clone size: -; CDR3 DNA: TGTGCCTCTAAGAAAATGAACACTGAAGCTTTCTTT; CDR3 protein: CASKKMNTEAFF
CDR3 length: 15; V gene: TRBV2; D gene: -; J gene: TRBJ2-5; clone size: -; CDR3 DNA: TGTGCCACACAGGGACTAATAGCGGAACAAGAGACCCAGTACTTC; CDR3 protein: CATQGLIAEQETQYF
CDR3 length: 16; V gene: TRBV2; D gene: TRBD1; J gene: TRBJ1-1; clone size: -; CDR3 DNA: TGTGCCAGCAGCCTCATTCCGACAGGGGGTTACACTGAAGCTTTCTTT; CDR3 protein: CASSLIPTGGYTEAFF
CDR3 length: 15; V gene: TRBV11-2; D gene: TRBD2; J gene: TRBJ2-7; clone size: -; CDR3 DNA: TGTGCCAGCACCCGGGCGGGGGGCGGATATTACGAGCAGTACTTC; CDR3 protein: CASTRAGGGYYEQYF
CDR3 length: 14; V gene: TRBV6-5; D gene: -; J gene: TRBJ1-1; clone size: few; CDR3 DNA: TGTGCCAGCAGTTTGGACAGAGCGAACACTGAAGCTTTCTTT; CDR3 protein: CASSLDRANTEAFF
CDR3 length: 19; V gene: TRBV7-2; D gene: TRBD2; J gene: TRBJ2-4; clone size: -; CDR3 DNA: TGTGCCAGCAGCCCCAAACCCCGGGGACTAGCGGGAGGGGGTAACATTCAGTACTTC; CDR3 protein: CASSPKPRGLAGGGNIQYF
CDR3 length: 15; V gene: TRBV9; D gene: TRBD1; J gene: TRBJ1-2; clone size: -; CDR3 DNA: TGTGCCAGCAGCGCCACAGGGGGCCCAGGCTATGGCTACACCTTC; CDR3 protein: CASSATGGPGYGYTF
CDR3 length: 14; V gene: TRBV7-3; D gene: TRBD1; J gene: TRBJ1-6; clone size: -; CDR3 DNA: TGTGCCAGCAGCTTAGGGACAGGGGGGTCACCCCTCCACTTT; CDR3 protein: CASSLGTGGSPLHF
CDR3 length: 15; V gene: TRBV9; D gene: -; J gene: TRBJ2-1; clone size: -; CDR3 DNA: TGTGCCAGCAGCGTAGGGGGGGGCAGCTACAATGAGCAGTTCTTC; CDR3 protein: CASSVGGGSYNEQFF
CDR3 length: 12; V gene: TRBV30; D gene: TRBD1; J gene: TRBJ1-2; clone size: -; CDR3 DNA: TGTGCCTGGAGTACAGGGGGCTTTGGCTACACCTTC; CDR3 protein: CAWSTGGFGYTF
CDR3 length: 13; V gene: TRBV30; D gene: -; J gene: TRBJ2-7; clone size: -; CDR3 DNA: TGTGCCTGGAGTAGGGACAACTCCTACGAGCAGTACTTC; CDR3 protein: CAWSRDNSYEQYF
CDR3 length: 13; V gene: TRBV9; D gene: -; J gene: TRBJ2-7; clone size: -; CDR3 DNA: TGTGCCAGCAGCGTAGAAGCATCCTACGAGCAGTACTTC; CDR3 protein: CASSVEASYEQYF
CDR3 length: 16; V gene: TRBV7-9; D gene: TRBD1; J gene: TRBJ1-1; clone size: -; CDR3 DNA: TGTTCCAGCAGTTTCTGGTCAGGGGGCGCGGACACTGAAGCTTTCTTT; CDR3 protein: CSSSFWSGGADTEAFF
CDR3 length: 13; V gene: TRBV7-3; D gene: -; J gene: TRBJ1-1; clone size: -; CDR3 DNA: TGTGCCAGCAGCCTCAGTTTGGGGGGTGAAGCTTTCTTT; CDR3 protein: CASSLSLGGEAFF
CDR3 length: 16; V gene: TRBV15; D gene: -; J gene: TRBJ1-4; clone size: -; CDR3 DNA: TGTGCCACCAGCAGAGAGGCCCGTGCAACTAATGAAAAACTGTTTTTT; CDR3 protein: CATSREARATNEKLFF
CDR3 length: 13; V gene: TRBV5-4; D gene: TRBD1; J gene: TRBJ1-2; clone size: few; CDR3 DNA: TGTGCCAGCAGCGTGGGACAGGGCTATGGCTACACCTTC; CDR3 protein: CASSVGQGYGYTF
CDR3 length: 14; V gene: TRBV7-3; D gene: -; J gene: TRBJ2-5; clone size: -; CDR3 DNA: TGTGCCAGCAGCTTAACGGCTAGGGGAGAGACCCAGTACTTC; CDR3 protein: CASSLTARGETQYF
CDR3 length: 14; V gene: TRBV29-1; D gene: TRBD2; J gene: TRBJ2-7; clone size: -; CDR3 DNA: TGCAGCGCATCCGGGACTAGCGACTCCTACGAGCAGTACTTC; CDR3 protein: CSASGTSDSYEQYF